One and the same sample provided the 20 T cell receptor beta chains below, sequenced in a study of blood T cell repertoires in COVID-19. Produced via immunoSEQ multiplex PCR; TCRdb's table is partial and in-frame only. The repertoire holds 200,000 to 300,000 clones, approximately 89% seen once, with about 2.5% in the top ten. Material: PBMCs or T cells enriched from blood (not recorded which). These receptors originate from a woman aged 40 to 50 with acute COVID-19.

V is TRBV7-8 and J is TRBJ1-1; a weak D match, TRBD1 (5 bases). CDR3 length: 16 amino acids. The germline CDR1 and CDR2 sequences are SGHVS and FQNEAQ. The ends were cut back, 1 base at V and 1 base at J, with 13 bases in the middle. Written as DNA, the CDR3 is TGTGCCAGCAGCTTAGTCCTACAGGCCCCGAACACTGAAGCTTTCTTT. Translation gives CASSLVLQAPNTEAFF. Looking up the rest from reference TRBV7-8 and TRBJ1-1 gives the full variable domain: GAGVSQSPRYKVAKRGQDVALRCDPISGHVSLFWYQQALGQGPEFLTYFQNEAQLDKSGLPSDRFFAERPEGSVSTLKIQRTQQEDSAVYLCASSLVLQAPNTEAFFGQGTRLTVV.

The chain couples TRBV11-3 to TRBJ2-6; 7 bases line up with TRBD1. CDR3 size: 17 residues. Germline loops: CDR1 SGHNT, CDR2 YENEEA. Unmatched junction bases numbered 3, after V lost 1 base and J lost 0 bases. The CDR3 region has the DNA TGTGCCAGCAGCTTAGGGGGGACAGCCTCTGGGGCCAACGTCCTGACTTTC. It is translated as CASSLGGTASGANVLTF.

The chain uses TRBV7-2 and TRBJ1-5; D ambiguous. V dropped 2 bases and J dropped 5 bases, with 7 bases sitting between them. The germline V gene has CDR1 SGHTA and CDR2 FQGNSA. The CDR3 spans 13 residues. The CDR3 nucleotides are TGTGCCAGCAGCTTATTCGTAGATCAGCCCCAGCATTTT. It yields the protein CASSLFVDQPQHF.

V and J are TRBV24-1 and TRBJ2-2; D is unclear. Deletions cut 0 bases from V and 4 bases from J, with 11 bases between. The CDR3 spans 16 residues. Germline-derived CDR1 and CDR2 are KGHDR and SFDVKD. Here the CDR3 reads CATSDLPRVGTGELFF. In nucleotides, the CDR3 is TGTGCCACCAGTGATTTGCCGAGAGTTGGCACCGGGGAGCTGTTTTTT.

In the case of this clone: One end of the junction fails to match germline, which may point to a read error. The chain is built from TRBV5-4 and TRBJ1-6, with D unclear. The CDR3 is 14 amino acids. Germline assignment: CDR1 SGHNT and CDR2 YYREEE (reference sequence). DNA for the CDR3: TGTGCCAGCAGTTTGGACGGCTATAATTCACCCCTCCACTTT. Residues: CASSLDGYNSPLHF. Combining the CDR3 with reference TRBV5-4 and TRBJ1-6 gives the whole variable domain ETGVTQSPTHLIKTRGQQVTLRCSSQSGHNTVSWYQQALGQGPQFIFQYYREEENGRGNFPPRFSGLQFPNYSSELNVNALELDDSALYLCASSLDGYNSPLHFGNGTRLTVT.

CDR3 DNA sequence: TGTGCCACCAGCAGCGGGAGAGGGGATACGCAGTATTTT. This gives the protein CATSSGRGDTQYF. The chain carries TRBV15 and TRBJ2-3, with a tentative D call TRBD2 (6 bases). V lost 3 bases and J 6 bases, leaving 10 bases between the germline ends. The CDR3 consists of 13 residues. Germline V gene lookup returns CDR1 LNHNV and CDR2 YYDKDF (reference sequence).

The rearrangement links TRBV19 to TRBJ2-2; maybe TRBD1 (5 bases). The V gene lost 2 bases and the J gene lost 1 base, with 8 bases spanning the gap. Looked up from germline, CDR1 is LNHDA and CDR2 is SQIVND (reference sequence). This CDR3 has 15 amino acids. The DNA for the CDR3 is TGTGCCAGTAGTATACCAGGGTTGAACACCGGGGAGCTGTTTTTT. It specifies CASSIPGLNTGELFF.

The chain uses TRBV5-1 and TRBJ1-1, with TRBD1 matching over 9 bases. This CDR3 has 15 amino acids. Trimming took 4 bases from V and 1 from J; bases not matched to a gene: 5. Germline CDR1 is SGHRS and CDR2 is YFSETQ. Written as DNA, the CDR3 is TGCGCCAGCAGCGTTGAGGGACAGGGGAACACTGAAGCTTTCTTT. As protein: CASSVEGQGNTEAFF.

This clone came up a few times. The CDR3 sequence is CASRTGEDQPQHF. CDR3 nucleotides: TGTGCCAGCAGGACAGGGGAGGATCAGCCCCAGCATTTT. The chain carries TRBV6-5 and TRBJ1-5, with 8 bases fitting TRBD1. Trimming took 6 bases from V and 5 from J; bases not matched to a gene: 3. CDR3 size: 13 residues. Germline loops: CDR1 MNHEY, CDR2 SVGAGI.

The rearrangement links TRBV11-2 to TRBJ1-3, with 9 bases fitting TRBD1. This CDR3 has 17 residues. V lost 1 base, J lost 3 bases, and 7 bases stayed unmatched. Germline loops: CDR1 SGHAT, CDR2 FQNNGV. The CDR3 here is CASSLVGDRAYGNTIYF. The CDR3 bases are TGTGCCAGCAGCTTAGTCGGGGACAGGGCATATGGAAACACCATATATTTT.

The chain is built from TRBV7-2 and TRBJ2-5; TRBD1 matches 8 bases. The CDR3 is made up of 15 amino acids. V lost 3 bases to trimming and J lost 4 bases; unmatched junction nucleotides: 7. Germline V gene sequence: CDR1 SGHTA, CDR2 FQGNSA. In DNA, the CDR3 is TGTGCCAGCAGCTTCCATGGACAGGGTGCAGAGACCCAGTACTTC. It translates to CASSFHGQGAETQYF.

The J gene is TRBJ1-2, the V gene TRBV18, with 7 bases lining up with TRBD1. Germline CDR1 KGHSH, CDR2 LQKENI. The length of the CDR3 is 16 residues. V trimming: 3 bases; J trimming: 6 bases; junction bases outside the gene matches: 13. This CDR3 is CASSPNRQGLVDGYTF. The CDR3 DNA reads TGTGCCAGCTCACCCAATAGACAGGGCCTCGTGGATGGCTACACCTTC. Using reference TRBV18 and TRBJ1-2 for the parts outside the CDR3, the full variable domain is NAGVMQNPRHLVRRRGQEARLRCSPMKGHSHVYWYRQLPEEGLKFMVYLQKENIIDESGMPKERFSAEFPKEGPSILRIQQVVRGDSAAYFCASSPNRQGLVDGYTFGSGTRLTVV.

To note about this clone: Other DNA sequences from this sample encode an identical CDR3 as well. The CDR3 loop reads CASSSTGDGYTF. For the CDR3, the DNA is TGCGCCAGCAGCTCAACAGGGGACGGCTACACCTTC. The rearrangement joins TRBV5-1 to TRBJ1-2; TRBD1 matches 7 bases. The CDR3 is made up of 12 amino acids. V trimming: 3 bases; J trimming: 8 bases; junction bases outside the gene matches: 4. Germline assignment: CDR1 SGHRS and CDR2 YFSETQ. Variable domain in full (rest from reference TRBV5-1 and TRBJ1-2): KAGVTQTPRYLIKTRGQQVTLSCSPISGHRSVSWYQQTPGQGLQFLFEYFSETQRNKGNFPGRFSGRQFSNSRSEMNVSTLELGDSALYLCASSSTGDGYTFGSGTRLTVV.

The table lists this clone with a few counts. The genes are TRBV25-1 and TRBJ1-5, with 10 bases aligning to TRBD1. Germline loops: CDR1 MGHDK, CDR2 SYGVNS. The CDR3 contains 13 residues. With V trimmed by 7 bases and J by 6 bases, 3 bases remained unmatched. CDR3 sequence reads: CASIRTGGQPQHF. The DNA of the CDR3 is TGTGCCAGCATCCGGACAGGGGGTCAGCCCCAGCATTTT.

This chain uses TRBV10-3 with TRBJ2-3; possibly TRBD2 for D (6 bases). The V and J ends lost 6 bases and 2 bases respectively, with 12 bases between them. Germline CDR1 and CDR2: ENHRY and SYGVKD. This CDR3 region has 14 residues. CDR3 DNA: TGTGCCATCAGGCGGGACTTGCACACAGATACGCAGTATTTT. The encoded protein is CAIRRDLHTDTQYF.

This clone was picked up one time. V and J are TRBV7-2 and TRBJ2-1, with D possibly TRBD2 on 6 matching bases. The V end was cut by 4 bases, the J end by 0 bases, with 13 bases between. The CDR3 has 16 amino acids. Germline V CDR1 and CDR2: SGHTA, FQGNSA. The CDR3 sequence is CASSSRDSSSYNEQFF. CDR3 nucleotide sequence: TGTGCCAGCAGCTCCCGGGACTCTAGCTCCTACAATGAGCAGTTCTTC.

The sample holds one count of this clone. V usage is TRBV2 and J usage is TRBJ2-3; TRBD2 agrees at 11 bases. Unmatched junction bases numbered 7, after V lost 8 bases and J lost 3 bases. CDR1 is SNHLY and CDR2 is FYNNEI in the germline V gene. CDR3 length: 15 residues. Written as DNA, the CDR3 is TGTGCCAGCGAGTTGACTAGCGGGGTTACAGATACGCAGTATTTT. The encoded protein is CASELTSGVTDTQYF.

V and J are TRBV5-1 and TRBJ1-2, with a possible D match to TRBD1 (5 bases). The CDR3 has 14 residues. Looked up from germline, CDR1 is SGHRS and CDR2 is YFSETQ. Trimming took 0 bases from V and 4 from J, leaving 10 bases between them. The CDR3 sequence is CASSLDRTGYGYTF. In DNA, the CDR3 is TGCGCCAGCAGCTTGGACAGGACGGGCTATGGCTACACCTTC.

The chain joins TRBV5-4 to TRBJ2-7, with D possibly matching TRBD2 (6 bases). Trimming shortened V by 3 bases and J by 7 bases, and 14 bases separated the two germline ends. Germline V gene lookup returns CDR1 SGHNT and CDR2 YYREEE (reference sequence). This CDR3 spans 13 amino acids. The CDR3 protein is CASSSPRGREQYF. In DNA form, the CDR3 reads TGTGCCAGCAGCTCCCCTCGGGGGAGGGAGCAGTACTTC.

The chain links TRBV24-1 to TRBJ1-2; D perhaps matches TRBD1 (5 bases). The CDR3 length is 15 residues. Trimming left V 4 bases short and J 8 bases short, with 19 bases between. CDR1 KGHDR and CDR2 SFDVKD come from the germline V gene. In DNA, the CDR3 is TGTGCCACCAGTGACAACCAGGGTTATCGAGGCGGCTACACCTTC. Its translation is CATSDNQGYRGGYTF.